These 6 T cell receptor beta chains originate from one sample sequenced in a study of fetal regulatory T cell absence and autoimmunity. The table came from immunoSEQ multiplex PCR; TCRdb's copy has only in-frame clones and leaves some out. Among roughly 95,000 clones listed, 72% were seen once. The sample consisted of pancreas tissue. These TCRs come from a male donor with IPEX syndrome.

In its sample, this clone was seen a few times. The genes are TRBV27 and TRBJ2-7; 11 bases fit TRBD2. This CDR3 region has 16 residues. V lost 5 bases, J lost 2 bases, and 8 bases stayed unmatched. Germline V gene sequence: CDR1 MNHEY, CDR2 SMNVEV (reference sequence). The CDR3 sequence: CASSGANSGGAYEQYF. The CDR3 DNA reads as TGTGCCAGCAGTGGGGCTAATAGCGGGGGGGCCTACGAGCAGTACTTC.

This clone was counted between two and nine times. The chain has TRBV11-2 and TRBJ1-5; D may be TRBD1 (6 bases). The CDR3 is made up of 15 amino acids. Deletions cut 5 bases from V and 5 bases from J, with 16 bases between. Germline CDR1 SGHAT, CDR2 FQNNGV. CDR3 residues: CASSLSQGRHQPQHF. Here the CDR3 DNA reads TGTGCCAGCAGCCTTTCTCAGGGGAGACATCAGCCCCAGCATTTT. Combining the CDR3 with reference TRBV11-2 and TRBJ1-5 gives the whole variable domain EAGVAQSPRYKIIEKRQSVAFWCNPISGHATLYWYQQILGQGPKLLIQFQNNGVVDDSQLPKDRFSAERLKGVDSTLKIQPAKLEDSAVYLCASSLSQGRHQPQHFGDGTRLSIL.

The CDR3 reads CASSLDGGVTYNEQFF. The CDR3 coding sequence is TGTGCCAGCAGCTTAGACGGGGGGGTGACCTACAATGAGCAGTTCTTC. The chain uses TRBV7-2 and TRBJ2-1; 8 bases are a match to TRBD2. The CDR3 sequence is 16 residues long. Germline values: CDR1 SGHTA, CDR2 FQGNSA. The V gene end was trimmed by 1 base and the J gene end by 2 bases; junction bases not matched to a gene: 4. Drawing the rest from reference TRBV7-2 and TRBJ2-1, the complete variable domain is GAGVSQSPSNKVTEKGKDVELRCDPISGHTALYWYRQSLGQGLEFLIYFQGNSAPDKSGLPSDRFSAERTGGSVSTLTIQRTQQEDSAVYLCASSLDGGVTYNEQFFGPGTRLTVL.

This chain connects TRBV4-1 to TRBJ2-7, with 9 bases that match TRBD1. Trimming cost V 5 bases and J 5 bases; bases outside gene matches: 7. This CDR3 comprises 14 residues. Germline-derived CDR1 and CDR2 are MGHRA and YSYEKL. For the CDR3, the DNA is TGCGCCAGCAGCTCGGGACAGGGCGCCGACGAGCAGTACTTC. Its translation: CASSSGQGADEQYF.

The rearrangement uses TRBV12-5 and TRBJ2-5; 8 bases fit TRBD2. Germline V CDR1 and CDR2: LGHNT, FRNRAP. The CDR3 contains 14 residues. V dropped 3 bases and J dropped 5; count of bases not matched to a gene: 5. DNA of the CDR3: TGTGCTAGTGGTTTACGGGGGGGCCTGGAGACCCAGTACTTC. This encodes CASGLRGGLETQYF.

The chain combines TRBV10-3 with TRBJ2-3; D unresolved. The CDR3 length is 12 residues. Germline CDR1 reads ENHRY; CDR2 reads SYGVKD. With 6 bases removed from V and 0 bases from J, the gap between germline ends came to 4 bases. The CDR3 DNA follows: TGTGCCATCAGGGACAGCACAGATACGCAGTATTTT. Its translation: CAIRDSTDTQYF.